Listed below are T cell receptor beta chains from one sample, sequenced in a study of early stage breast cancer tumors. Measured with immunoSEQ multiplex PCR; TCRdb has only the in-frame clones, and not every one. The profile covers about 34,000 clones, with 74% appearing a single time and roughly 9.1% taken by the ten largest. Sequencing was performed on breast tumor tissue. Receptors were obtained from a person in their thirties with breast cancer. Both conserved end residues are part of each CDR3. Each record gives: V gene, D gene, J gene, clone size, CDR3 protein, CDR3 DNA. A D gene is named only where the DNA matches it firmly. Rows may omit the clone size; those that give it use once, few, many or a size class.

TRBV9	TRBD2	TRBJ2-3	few	CASSIRTSGDTQYF	TGTGCCAGCAGCATCCGGACTAGCGGAGATACGCAGTATTTT
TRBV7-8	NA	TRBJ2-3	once	CASSLERPAQYF	TGTGCCAGCAGCTTAGAGCGGCCGGCGCAGTATTTT
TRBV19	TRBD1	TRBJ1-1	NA	CASSNRDRVVTEAFF	TGTGCCAGTAGTAACCGGGACAGGGTTGTCACTGAAGCTTTCTTT
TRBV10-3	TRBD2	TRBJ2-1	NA	CAISEGRSGGSYNEQFF	TGTGCCATCAGTGAGGGTAGGAGCGGGGGCTCCTACAATGAGCAGTTCTTC
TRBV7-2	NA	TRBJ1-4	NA	CASSPRQGGDEKLFF	TGTGCCAGCAGCCCTAGACAAGGAGGTGATGAAAAACTGTTTTTT
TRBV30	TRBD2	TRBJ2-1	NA	CAWSARGGFWEQFF	TGTGCCTGGAGTGCCCGGGGGGGTTTTTGGGAGCAGTTCTTC
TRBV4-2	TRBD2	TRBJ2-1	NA	CASSQGLAGGHEQFF	TGTGCCAGCAGCCAAGGACTAGCGGGAGGCCATGAGCAGTTCTTC
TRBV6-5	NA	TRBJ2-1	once	CASSYFSGLNNNEQFF	TGTGCCAGCAGTTACTTTTCGGGACTTAACAACAATGAGCAGTTCTTC
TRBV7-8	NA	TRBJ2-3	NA	CASQTGDTQYF	TGTGCCAGCCAAACCGGGGATACGCAGTATTTT
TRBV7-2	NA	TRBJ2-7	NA	CASSLGGLPSYEQYF	TGTGCCAGCAGCTTAGGTGGACTTCCCTCCTACGAGCAGTACTTC
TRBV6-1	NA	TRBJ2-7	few	CASSEAPGGTYEQYF	TGTGCCAGCAGTGAAGCCCCGGGCGGTACCTACGAGCAGTACTTC
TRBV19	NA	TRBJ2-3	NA	CASSFSGGTDTQYF	TGTGCCAGTAGTTTCTCTGGGGGCACAGATACGCAGTATTTT
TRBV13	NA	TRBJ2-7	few	CASSLGQGGSEQYF	TGTGCCAGCAGCTTGGGCCAGGGCGGAAGCGAGCAGTACTTC
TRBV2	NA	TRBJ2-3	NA	CASRYRDHTDTQYF	TGTGCCAGCAGATACAGGGACCACACAGATACGCAGTATTTT
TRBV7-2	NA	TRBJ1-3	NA	CASSLVGSQGNTIYF	TGTGCCAGCAGCTTAGTGGGGTCCCAGGGGAACACCATATATTTT
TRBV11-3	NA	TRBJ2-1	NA	CASSSGTSYNEQFF	TGTGCCAGCAGCTCTGGGACCTCCTACAATGAGCAGTTCTTC
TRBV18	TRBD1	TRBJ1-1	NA	CASSRQTTTKGTGTGGTEAFF	TGTGCCAGCTCACGCCAGACCACCACGAAAGGCACCGGGACAGGGGGCACTGAAGCTTTCTTT
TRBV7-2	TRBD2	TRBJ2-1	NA	CASSLRLAGVFF	TGTGCCAGCAGCTTACGACTAGCGGGCGTGTTCTTC
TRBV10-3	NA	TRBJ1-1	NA	CAITAGDTDTEAFF	TGTGCCATCACTGCAGGGGACACAGACACTGAAGCTTTCTTT
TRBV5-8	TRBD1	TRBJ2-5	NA	CASSFSGTGGTQYF	TGTGCCAGCAGCTTTTCCGGGACAGGTGGGACCCAGTACTTC
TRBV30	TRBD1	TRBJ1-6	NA	CAWSVYPGGQNSPLHF	TGTGCCTGGAGTGTATATCCAGGGGGCCAAAATTCACCCCTCCACTTT
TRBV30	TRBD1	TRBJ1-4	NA	CAWRRGQGAGNEKLFF	TGTGCCTGGAGGAGGGGACAGGGGGCCGGTAATGAAAAACTGTTTTTT
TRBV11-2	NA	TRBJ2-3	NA	CASSLDEDTQYF	TGTGCCAGCAGCTTGGACGAAGATACGCAGTATTTT
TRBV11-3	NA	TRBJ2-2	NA	CASSLDPRGYGELFF	TGTGCCAGCAGCTTAGATCCAAGGGGATACGGGGAGCTGTTTTTT
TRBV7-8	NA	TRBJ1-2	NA	CASSSLLGGYTF	TGTGCCAGCTCGTCGCTTTTGGGAGGCTACACCTTC
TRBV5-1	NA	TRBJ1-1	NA	CASREGPNTEAFF	TGCGCCAGCCGCGAGGGGCCGAACACTGAAGCTTTCTTT
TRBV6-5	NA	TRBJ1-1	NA	CASTLTFQNTEAFF	TGTGCCAGCACCCTAACCTTCCAGAACACTGAAGCTTTCTTT
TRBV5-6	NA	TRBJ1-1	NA	CASSLGRVGAFF	TGTGCCAGCAGCTTGGGGAGGGTGGGAGCTTTCTTT
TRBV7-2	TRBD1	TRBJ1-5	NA	CASSRGQGGDQPQHF	TGTGCCAGCAGCAGGGGACAGGGTGGGGACCAGCCCCAGCATTTT
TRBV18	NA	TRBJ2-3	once	CASSLEADTQYF	TGTGCCAGCTCACTGGAGGCAGATACGCAGTATTTT
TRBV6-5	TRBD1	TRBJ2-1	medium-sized	CASSAQGGNEQFF	TGTGCCAGCAGTGCACAGGGGGGCAATGAGCAGTTCTTC
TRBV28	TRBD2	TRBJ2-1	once	CASSSAGGIYNEQFF	TGTGCCAGCAGTTCGGCGGGAGGAATATACAATGAGCAGTTCTTC
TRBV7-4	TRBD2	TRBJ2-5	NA	CASSLGGPGTSGILPETQYF	TGTGCCAGCAGCTTAGGGGGGCCCGGGACTAGCGGAATCCTCCCAGAGACCCAGTACTTC
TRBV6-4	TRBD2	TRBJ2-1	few	CASSALAGVGEQFF	TGTGCCAGCAGTGCACTAGCGGGAGTGGGTGAGCAGTTCTTC
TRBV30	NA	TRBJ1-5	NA	CAWRRGGGGQPQHF	TGTGCCTGGCGTAGGGGCGGGGGCGGGCAGCCCCAGCATTTT
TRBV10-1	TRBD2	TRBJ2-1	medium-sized	CASSDPGLARNEQFF	TGCGCCAGCAGCGACCCGGGACTAGCGAGGAATGAGCAGTTCTTC
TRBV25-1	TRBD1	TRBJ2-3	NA	CASSAGTGGSADTQYF	TGTGCCAGCAGCGCCGGGACAGGGGGCTCGGCAGATACGCAGTATTTT
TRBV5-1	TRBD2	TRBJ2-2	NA	CASSGSGRGTNTGELFF	TGCGCCAGCAGCGGTAGCGGGAGAGGCACAAACACCGGGGAGCTGTTTTTT
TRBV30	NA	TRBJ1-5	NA	CAWSVSLRGSQPQHF	TGTGCCTGGAGTGTTTCTTTACGGGGGTCCCAGCCCCAGCATTTT
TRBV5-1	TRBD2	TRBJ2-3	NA	CASSSTSGISTQYF	TGCGCCAGCAGCTCGACTAGCGGGATATCCACTCAGTATTTT
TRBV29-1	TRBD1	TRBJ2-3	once	CSVKDRVGTDTQYF	TGCAGCGTTAAGGACAGGGTAGGCACAGATACGCAGTATTTT